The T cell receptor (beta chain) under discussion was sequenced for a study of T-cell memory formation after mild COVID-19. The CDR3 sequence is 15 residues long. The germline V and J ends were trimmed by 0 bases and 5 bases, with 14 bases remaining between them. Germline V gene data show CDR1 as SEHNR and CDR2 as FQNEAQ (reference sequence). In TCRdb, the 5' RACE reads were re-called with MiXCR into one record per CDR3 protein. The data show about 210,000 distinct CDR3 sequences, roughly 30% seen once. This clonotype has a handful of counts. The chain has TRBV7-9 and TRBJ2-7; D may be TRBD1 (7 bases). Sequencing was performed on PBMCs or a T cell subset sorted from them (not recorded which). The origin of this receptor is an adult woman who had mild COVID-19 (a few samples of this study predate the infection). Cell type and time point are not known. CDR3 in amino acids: CASSLARDSLDEQYF. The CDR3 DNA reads TGTGCCAGCAGCTTAGCGCGGGACAGCCTAGACGAGCAGTACTTC.